This T cell receptor beta chain derives from a study of blood T cell repertoires in COVID-19. Study context: COVID-19 samples, acute and convalescent, were from the United States, Italy and Spain. PBMCs, B-cell-depleted T cells, or T cells were the source of the cDNA or gDNA that made up the material.

The CDR3 covers 16 residues. Per germline, CDR1 SGHDT and CDR2 YYEEEE. With 2 bases clipped from V and 8 bases from J, the junction kept 14 bases outside the gene matches. Original analysis: Reference gene primers were amplified, and this amplification served to estimate nucleated cell counts. Method: immunoSEQ multiplex PCR; TCRdb's copy keeps in-frame clones and lacks some. V, J and clone size were drawn from that table, and D and trimming were deduced from the DNA. The table lists 200,000 to 250,000 clones, nearly 85% of them singletons. Sequencing input: peripheral blood. V usage is TRBV5-6 and J usage is TRBJ1-2; the match to TRBD1 covers 8 bases. The TCR was taken from a woman aged 25 to 45 with COVID-19, enrolled during active disease. DNA of the CDR3: TGTGCCAGCAGCTTTCCAAGACCTCAGGGGGCTGGAGGCTACACCTTC. Amino acid sequence: CASSFPRPQGAGGYTF.